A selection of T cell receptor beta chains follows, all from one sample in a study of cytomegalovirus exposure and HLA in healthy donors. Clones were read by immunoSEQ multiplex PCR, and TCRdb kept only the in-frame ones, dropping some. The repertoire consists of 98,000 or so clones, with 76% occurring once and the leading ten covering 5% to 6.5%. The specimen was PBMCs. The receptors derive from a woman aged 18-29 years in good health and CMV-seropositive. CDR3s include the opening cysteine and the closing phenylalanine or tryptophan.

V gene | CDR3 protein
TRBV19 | CASSSGSSDTQYF
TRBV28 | CASSEGVGGLQPQHF
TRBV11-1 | CASSVGGSYGNEQFF
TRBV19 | CASSTGTSGEQYF
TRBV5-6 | CASSLLMGGANQPQHF
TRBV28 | CASSLRDSFGGYTF
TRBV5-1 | CASSLASQGAPGTEAFF
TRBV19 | CASSPSWSYNEQFF
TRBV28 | CASSGGSAGEQDTQYF
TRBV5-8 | CASSLGGRAEKLFF
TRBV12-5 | CASAQALNQPQHF
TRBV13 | CASSSGRGEQYF
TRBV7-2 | CASSLTGTGGHAGYGYTF
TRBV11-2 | CASSLGIDTNYEQYF
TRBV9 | CASSGLTGTEAFF
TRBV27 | CASRLTRTGGGIGLRSGYTF